This T cell receptor (beta chain) is from a study of blood T cell repertoires in COVID-19 (dated by TCRdb to about 2020). With respect to the entire study: Samples covering the acute and convalescent phases of COVID-19 were provided by collaborators in the United States, Italy and Spain. The prospective study material was composed of cDNA or gDNA derived from T cells, B-cell-depleted T cells, or PBMCs. The repertoires were released in a freely available public database meant as a resource for research on the immune response to SARS-CoV-2. Nearly every sample came with metadata listing a de-identified subject ID, COVID-19 status, age in years and sex. Where available, HLA class I and class II types were obtained from metadata supplied by the sample provider rather than from assay-based typing. The dataset comprised deeply sampled blood TCRbeta repertoires from subjects exposed to, actively infected with, or recovered from COVID-19. Samples were obtained from the ongoing ImmuneRACE study (first 160 participants) and from 1,200 or so subjects provided by 6 global collaborators. The study at large found these results: How much clinical and demographic metadata was included differed by source and by participant, and the metadata was provided uncurated.

Whole blood was collected in K2EDTA tubes by collaborating institutions according to the institutions' own protocols. For TCRbeta analysis, collaborators shipped samples in one of three forms: frozen whole blood, isolated PBMCs, or DNA extracted from either of those sample types. Points on this clone: What this receptor recognizes is not known. Per-base qualities were not stored, and no clone one base away is much larger.

TCRbeta CDR3 regions were amplified from genomic DNA using the immunoSEQ Assay, a bias-controlled multiplex PCR. Under the source paper's analysis protocol: The number of nucleated cells in each sample was estimated by amplification of reference gene primers within the assay. To quantify the absolute abundance of each unique TCRbeta CDR3 rearrangement, sequence reads were collapsed and filtered. For each sample, productive Simpson clonality was calculated by taking the square root of Simpson's diversity index across productive rearrangements. TCRdb mirrors the immuneACCESS table, restricted to in-frame sequences. Some clones are absent from its copies; in checked studies, under half trace to an unresolved V gene, and the reason for the others is unknown. From that table come the V and J calls and clone size; the DNA was used to work out D and trimming. The table for this sample lists around 620,000 clones; about 90% of them were counted only once. Under 0.3% of the sample belongs to the ten largest clones.

V has 3 bases trimmed and J has 10 bases trimmed; junction bases matching no gene number 15. As encoded in the germline V gene, CDR1 is SGDLS while CDR2 is YYNGEE. The CDR3 holds 17 amino acids from the cysteine to the phenylalanine. The entry retains the CDR3 DNA only, 51 bases that are in frame from base 1. The sequence derives from a woman aged 18-29 years with acute or convalescent COVID-19. Sequences were obtained from peripheral blood. The chain employs TRBV9 and TRBJ2-1; 11 middle bases align to TRBD1. CDR3 loop: CASSDPTGTGGIKEQFF. The DNA sequence reads TGTGCCAGCAGCGACCCTACCGGGACAGGGGGGATTAAGGAGCAGTTCTTC. Beyond the CDR3, the reference TRBV9 and TRBJ2-1 genes provide the residues; the full variable domain reads: DSGVTQTPKHLITATGQRVTLRCSPRSGDLSVYWYQQSLDQGLQFLIQYYNGEERAKGNILERFSAQQFPDLHSELNLSSLELGDSALYFCASSDPTGTGGIKEQFFGPGTRLTVL.